This TCR beta chain was profiled in a study of molecular identifiers for immune sequencing clone quantification listed by TCRdb under 2018. Concerning the study at large: For a replicate experiment, the RNA from either 20,000 or 100,000 naive CD8 T cells was divided into five aliquots, and four of those aliquots went on to sequencing. This methods study benchmarked molecular-identifier clustering-based TCR repertoire sequencing (MIDCIRS) and TCR RNA copy counting, using CD8 T cells to do so.

Summary of the overall study and its limitations: Spiked-in Jurkat TCR RNA (roughly 10 copies' worth), which is not part of the donor repertoire, was contained in the naive libraries. Modeling estimated approximately 3 recovered TCR RNA copies per cell, compared with roughly 10 by digital PCR, which implies roughly 30% capture efficiency. In CMV-specific effector cells, clones with more than 20 RNA copies contained over 97% of molecules, whereas in naive cells such clones contained under 1% of molecules. The sizes of highly expanded clones could end up underestimated when identical TCR molecules share a barcode. Even against a background of around 950,000 naive CD8 T cells, spiked-in Jurkat TCR RNA amounting to a single cell's worth was reported to be detectable. When barcode sub-clustering was not used, chimeric consensus sequences inflated TCR diversity, with chimeras reaching as high as 47%.

Based on the germline V gene, the CDR1 and CDR2 sequences are KGHDR and SFDVKD. Including the terminal cysteine and phenylalanine, the CDR3 comprises 13 residues. Only the CDR3 region is kept as DNA, spanning 39 bases read in frame from base 1. Libraries were built with PCR. Sequencing used an Illumina HiSeq 4000. Bulk TCR libraries were made following a previously described method, with the TCR primers given in Table S5. Total RNA was purified with the Qiagen AllPrep DNA/RNA kit. Before any analysis, reads coming from multiple sequencing runs of the same library were combined into one pool. The study's own analysis went as follows. Reads were retained only if their TCR constant sequence matched exactly, and those retained reads were trimmed to 150 nt and grouped according to their 12-nt molecular barcodes. Reads inside each barcode group were sub-clustered using a 15% Levenshtein threshold, and a quality-weighted consensus sequence was constructed for each RNA molecule. Non-functional sequences were discarded, and so were lower-count sequences lying one edit away from another sequence. On the basis of fitting two negative binomial distributions, barcode sub-clusters with fewer than 20% of the maximum read count were discarded. TCRdb reprocessed the public reads (quality trimming at Q25 with fastp, clone calling with MiXCR) and kept in-frame beta chains. Merged by CDR3 protein, the rows form single entries marked with the most common genes and DNA. The V and J calls shown here were made by TCRdb, not taken from the authors' results. For this sample there are about 640,000 distinct CDR3 sequences; 15% to 20% appear just once. The biggest ten clones account for 0.7% to 1% of the sample.

With regard to this clonotype: Its antigen is still unknown. This may stem from a read error, because a much larger clone lies one nucleotide away.

Libraries of naive CD8 T cells were built from about 19,000 to 1,100,000 sorted cells, with 10%, 30% or 50% of the purified RNA used. Naive CD8 T cells, defined as CD8+CD4-CCR7+CD45RA+, were FACS-sorted into RLT Plus buffer on a BD FACSAria II. Under 11 TCR copies' worth of Jurkat RNA were spiked into roughly 19,000-1,000,000 naive CD8 T cell samples to test detection sensitivity. CD8 T cells were enriched using RosetteSep CD8+ T Cell Enrichment Cocktail and Ficoll-Paque, and the enriched cells then underwent ACK red cell lysis. The sequenced sample was naive CD8+ T cells from blood, with Jurkat cell RNA spiked in. Per the publication, the cell subset or site label means: FACS-sorted CD8+CD4-CCR7+CD45RA+ naive T cells. This sequence originates from a human donor in good health. Some libraries in this study had Jurkat cell RNA spiked in. This sequence uses TRBV24-1 and TRBJ2-3; no D segment can be confidently identified. The CDR3 protein sequence reads: CAASDFYTDTQYF. The DNA sequence follows: TGTGCCGCCAGTGATTTTTACACAGATACGCAGTATTTT.